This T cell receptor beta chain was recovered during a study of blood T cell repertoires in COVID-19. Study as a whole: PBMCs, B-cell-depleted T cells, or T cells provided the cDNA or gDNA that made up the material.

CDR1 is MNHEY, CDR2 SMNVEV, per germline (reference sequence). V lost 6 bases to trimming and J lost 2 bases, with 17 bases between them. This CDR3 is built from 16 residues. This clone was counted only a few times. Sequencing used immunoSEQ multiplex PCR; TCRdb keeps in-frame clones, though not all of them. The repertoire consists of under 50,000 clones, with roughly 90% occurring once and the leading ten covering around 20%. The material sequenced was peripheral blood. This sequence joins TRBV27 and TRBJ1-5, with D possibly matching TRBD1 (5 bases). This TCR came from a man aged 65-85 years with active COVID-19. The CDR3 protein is CASSPRWGEGNQPQHF. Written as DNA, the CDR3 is TGTGCCAGCAGCCCCCGGTGGGGGGAGGGCAATCAGCCCCAGCATTTT.